This TCR beta chain was obtained from a study of shared clonotypes between healthy human individuals (TCRdb year 2020). For context, the study as a whole: Two women and a few men aged 18 to 49 years were included in the cohort. Leukapheresis yielded between about 0.85 and 10 billion PBMCs per donor. To increase sequencing depth and limit assay-specific biases, different laboratories used diverse techniques to prepare libraries and sequence TCR repertoires. For each donor, three plates each were used for CD4 naive and CD4 memory, two plates were used for CD8 naive, and one plate was used for CD8 memory. To estimate repertoire size and how much clonotypes are shared between individuals, the study performed deep sequencing of blood TCR repertoires from 4 to 6 healthy adults.

Taken from cysteine to phenylalanine, the CDR3 has 17 residues. Here the CDR3 DNA is all that survives: 51 bases in frame from base 1. TCR CDR3 regions were amplified from genomic DNA by multiplex PCR using the deep immunoSEQ assay. For each cell subset, the extracted genomic DNA was distributed evenly across all wells of several immunoSEQ 96-well plates, and each plate served as one replicate. For sorted subsets, roughly 200 ng of genomic DNA, equivalent to around 31,000 T cell genomes, went into each replicate PCR. The purified libraries were quantified using a Qubit 3.0 fluorometer, sized with a Bioanalyzer 2100, and then quantified again using the KAPA Library Quantification kit. Every immunoSEQ 96-well plate was sequenced on a dedicated single-read 150-cycle Illumina NextSeq 550 flow cell. The study's own analysis went as follows. Because only junctional sequences without quality scores were contained in the immunoSEQ output, filtering matching that applied to full-length reads could not be performed. Sequences were annotated with PyIR, a Python wrapper for IgBLAST v1.9, using IMGT germline references to assign V/J genes and CDR3. Reads with weak V/J assignments (E-value above 1e-6), missing CDR3, stop codons, out-of-frame junctions, or ambiguous translated residues were removed. A V3J clonotype was defined by an identical inferred V gene, J gene, and CDR3 amino acid sequence. Percentage overlap between repertoires was computed as shared unique clonotypes divided by the size of the smaller repertoire. RTK rarefaction, the Chao1 estimator, and Recon v2.1 estimates of unobserved clonotypes were used to assess repertoire richness. For all TCRbeta clonotypes obtained by the gDNA method from a handful of donors, generation probabilities were computed with OLGA. What TCRdb holds here is the immuneACCESS table cut down to in-frame rearrangements. Part of the clones is not present; checked against another copy, under half of the missing clones reflect an unresolved V gene, and the others are unexplained. That table gives V, J and clone size, and the DNA gave D and trimming. In this sample the table shows over a million clones, 96% of which occur a single time. The top ten clones comprise over 1% of the sample.

The donors were healthy, HIV-negative adults with no recently reported acute infections or vaccinations. Every donor was a Caucasian adult residing in Nashville, Tennessee, USA. Magnetic negative selection was used to enrich CD4+ T cells, after which naive cells were positively selected on CD45RA and the negative fraction became the memory subset. Blood was obtained by leukapheresis, after which PBMCs were separated by Ficoll-Histopaque density gradient centrifugation and cryopreserved in liquid nitrogen vapor phase. Analytical flow cytometry was used to check the purity and quantity of every magnetically sorted T cell population. Each sorted fraction had its genomic DNA isolated and then quantified by UV absorbance on a Nanodrop 2000c. Paper-wide results and their limitations: The small number of donors limited the genetic and exposure-history diversity represented. Compared with non-shared clonotypes, clonotypes shared by all four sorted-subset donors had higher generation probabilities. Based on pairwise subsampling, the degree of clonotype sharing among donors was expected to be affected by sequencing depth. Only blood was sampled, and tissue TCR repertoires likely differ from those in blood. When a few donors were compared, the shared fraction of clonotypes was around 4.6% for naive CD4, approximately 3.3% for naive CD8, 2.3% for memory CD4, and 0.35% to 0.4% for memory CD8. Even with the large sequencing depth, rarefaction of the sorted-subset datasets indicated that sequencing was incomplete. Naive subsets generally had larger estimated clonotype richness than memory subsets did.

About this clone itself: Its recognized antigen is unknown. One base away there is no much larger clone; base qualities are not given.

Sequenced: naive CD4+ T cells sorted from blood. Sample cell subset or site, as interpreted from the label and publication: CD45RA+ positively selected. This TCR was recovered from a young man in good health. This chain joins TRBV21-1 to TRBJ1-5; the table calls TRBD1, which could not be checked here. TRBV21-1 is recorded as a pseudogene. This receptor carries the CDR3 CAAWASSGTGCYQPQHF. The DNA reads TGTGCCGCTTGGGCTTCTTCCGGGACAGGGTGTTATCAGCCCCAGCATTTT.